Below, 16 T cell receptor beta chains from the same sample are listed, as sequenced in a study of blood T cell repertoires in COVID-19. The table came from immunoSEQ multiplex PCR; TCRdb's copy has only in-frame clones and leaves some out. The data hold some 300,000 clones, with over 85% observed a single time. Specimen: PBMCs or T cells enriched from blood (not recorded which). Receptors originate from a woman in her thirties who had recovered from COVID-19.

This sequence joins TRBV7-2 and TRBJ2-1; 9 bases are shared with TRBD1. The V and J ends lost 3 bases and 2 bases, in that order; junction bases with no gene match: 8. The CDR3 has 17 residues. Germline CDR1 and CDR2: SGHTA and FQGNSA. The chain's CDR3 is CASSLSGTGSPYNEQFF. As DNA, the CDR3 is TGTGCCAGCAGCTTGTCCGGGACAGGGTCACCCTACAATGAGCAGTTCTTC.

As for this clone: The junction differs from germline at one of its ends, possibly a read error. The CDR3 DNA sequence: TGTGCCAGTAGTACCTGGGACACGGAAGCTTTCTTT. Residues: CASSTWDTEAFF. The chain employs TRBV19 and TRBJ1-1; possible D gene TRBD1, 6 bases. CDR1 LNHDA and CDR2 SQIVND come from the germline V gene (reference sequence). The CDR3 is made up of 12 amino acids.

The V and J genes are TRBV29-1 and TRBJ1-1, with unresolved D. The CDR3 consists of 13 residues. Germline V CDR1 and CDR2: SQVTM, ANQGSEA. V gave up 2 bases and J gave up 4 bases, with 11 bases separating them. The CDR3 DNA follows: TGCAGCGTTGAAAAAGTCCTGAGCACTGAAGCTTTCTTT. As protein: CSVEKVLSTEAFF.

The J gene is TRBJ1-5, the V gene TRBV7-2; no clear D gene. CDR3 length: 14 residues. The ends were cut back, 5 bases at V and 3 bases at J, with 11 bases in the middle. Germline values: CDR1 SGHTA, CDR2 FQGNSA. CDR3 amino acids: CASSPEENNQPQHF. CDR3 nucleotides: TGTGCCAGCAGCCCGGAGGAGAACAATCAGCCCCAGCATTTT.

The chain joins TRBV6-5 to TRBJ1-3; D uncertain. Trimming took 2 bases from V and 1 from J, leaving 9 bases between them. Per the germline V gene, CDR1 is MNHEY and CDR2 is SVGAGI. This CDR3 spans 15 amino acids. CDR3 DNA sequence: TGTGCCAGCAGTTACGCCGGGGTTTCTGGAAACACCATATATTTT. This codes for CASSYAGVSGNTIYF.

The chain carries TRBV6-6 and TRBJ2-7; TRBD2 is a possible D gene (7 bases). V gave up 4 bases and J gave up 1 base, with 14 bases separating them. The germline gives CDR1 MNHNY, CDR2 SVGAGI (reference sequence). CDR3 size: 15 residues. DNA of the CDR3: TGTGCCAGCAGTTTAGGGGGGGAGGGATCCTACGAGCAGTACTTC. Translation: CASSLGGEGSYEQYF.

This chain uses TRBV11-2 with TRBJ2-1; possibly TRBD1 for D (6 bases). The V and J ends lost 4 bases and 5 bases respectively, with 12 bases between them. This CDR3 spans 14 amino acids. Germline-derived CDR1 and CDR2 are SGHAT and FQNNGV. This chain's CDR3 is CASSSWTENNEQFF. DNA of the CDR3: TGTGCCAGCAGCTCATGGACAGAGAACAATGAGCAGTTCTTC.

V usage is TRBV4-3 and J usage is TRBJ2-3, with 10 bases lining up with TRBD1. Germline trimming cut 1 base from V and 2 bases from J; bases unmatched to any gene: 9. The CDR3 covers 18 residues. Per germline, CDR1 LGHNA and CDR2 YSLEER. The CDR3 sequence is CASSQGVGQGTYTDTQYF. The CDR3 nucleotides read TGCGCCAGCAGCCAAGGCGTGGGACAGGGGACATACACAGATACGCAGTATTTT.

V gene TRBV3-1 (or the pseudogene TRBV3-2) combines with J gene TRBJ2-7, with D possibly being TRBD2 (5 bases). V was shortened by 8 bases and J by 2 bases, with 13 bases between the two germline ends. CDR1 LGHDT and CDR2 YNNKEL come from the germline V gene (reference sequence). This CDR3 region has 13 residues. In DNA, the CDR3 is TGTGCCAGCGAAGGGAGCGCCGCCTACGAGCAGTACTTC. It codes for CASEGSAAYEQYF.

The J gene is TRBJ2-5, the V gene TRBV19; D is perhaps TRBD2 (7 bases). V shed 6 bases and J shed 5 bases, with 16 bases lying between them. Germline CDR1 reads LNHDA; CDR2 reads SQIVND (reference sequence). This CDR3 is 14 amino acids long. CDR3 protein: CASRLDGGQETQYF. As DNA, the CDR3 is TGTGCCAGTAGACTCGACGGGGGGCAGGAGACCCAGTACTTC.

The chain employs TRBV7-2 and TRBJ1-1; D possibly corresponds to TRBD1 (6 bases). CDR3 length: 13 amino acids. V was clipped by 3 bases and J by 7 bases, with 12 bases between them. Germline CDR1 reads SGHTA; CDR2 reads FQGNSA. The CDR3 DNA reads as TGTGCCAGCAGCTTCAAGGGGGATAGTGAAGCTTTCTTT. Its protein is CASSFKGDSEAFF.

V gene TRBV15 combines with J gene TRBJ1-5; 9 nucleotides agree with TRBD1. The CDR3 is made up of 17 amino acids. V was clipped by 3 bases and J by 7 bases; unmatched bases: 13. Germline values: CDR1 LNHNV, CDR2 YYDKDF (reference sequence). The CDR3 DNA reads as TGTGCCACCAGCAGGGGGTGGGACAGGGAAGGAGGGCAGCCCCAGCATTTT. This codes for CATSRGWDREGGQPQHF.

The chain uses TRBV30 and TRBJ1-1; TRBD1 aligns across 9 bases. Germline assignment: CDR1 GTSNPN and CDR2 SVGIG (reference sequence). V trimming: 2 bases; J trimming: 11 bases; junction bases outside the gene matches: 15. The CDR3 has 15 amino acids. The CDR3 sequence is CAWSIFTGTGHGAFF. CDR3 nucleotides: TGTGCCTGGAGTATCTTCACCGGGACAGGGCATGGGGCTTTCTTT.

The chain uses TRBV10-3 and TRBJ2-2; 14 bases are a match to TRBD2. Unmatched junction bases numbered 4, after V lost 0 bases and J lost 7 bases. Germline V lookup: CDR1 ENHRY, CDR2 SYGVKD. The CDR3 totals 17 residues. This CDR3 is CAISESGLAGAGGELFF. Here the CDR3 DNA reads TGTGCCATCAGTGAGTCGGGACTAGCGGGAGCTGGCGGGGAGCTGTTTTTT.

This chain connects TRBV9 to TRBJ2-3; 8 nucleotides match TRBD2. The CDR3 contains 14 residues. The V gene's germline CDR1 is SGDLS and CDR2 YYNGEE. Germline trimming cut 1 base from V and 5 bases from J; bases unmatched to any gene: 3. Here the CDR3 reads CASSVRLAGDTQYF. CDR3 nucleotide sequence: TGTGCCAGCAGCGTACGCCTAGCGGGAGATACGCAGTATTTT.

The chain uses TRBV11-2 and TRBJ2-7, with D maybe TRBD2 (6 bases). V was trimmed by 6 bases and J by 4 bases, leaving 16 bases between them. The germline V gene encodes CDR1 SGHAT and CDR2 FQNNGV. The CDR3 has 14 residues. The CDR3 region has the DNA TGTGCCAGCAGTTTTACCGGGACTGCATACGAGCAGTACTTC. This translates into CASSFTGTAYEQYF.